What follows describes a single T cell receptor beta chain. These data come from a study of blood T cell repertoires in COVID-19. Background on the study: Samples of COVID-19 (acute and convalescent) were obtained from the United States, Italy and Spain.

The CDR3 length is 13 residues. The ends were cut back, 1 base at V and 5 bases at J, with 8 bases in the middle. Generated by immunoSEQ multiplex PCR, the TCRdb table keeps only in-frame clones and is missing some. The sample holds fewer than 250,000 clones; about 83% are singletons and the top ten take roughly 4.6%. V and J are TRBV12-3 or TRBV12-4 and TRBJ1-2; possibly TRBD1 for D (6 bases). The sequenced sample was peripheral blood. This clonotype was sampled from a woman aged 70-85 years with active or convalescent COVID-19. The CDR3 sequence is CASSLDRDYGYTF. The DNA of the CDR3 is TGTGCCAGCAGTTTAGACAGGGATTATGGCTACACCTTC.